This passage covers 8 T cell receptor beta chains from one sample sequenced in a study of post-analysis software for immune sequencing data. Their cognate antigens are unknown. Unique-molecular-identifier-tagged TCR beta cDNA libraries were used. Each CDR3 protein gets one entry after TCRdb re-called the PCR reads with MiXCR. The sample records about 560,000 distinct CDR3 sequences, around 44% being singletons. Study-level points and caveats: Patients had higher frequencies than controls of a handful of TRBV segments, including TRBV5-6, TRBV5-1 and TRBV20-1.

Sequencing input: blood. The receptors were sampled from a girl between 10 and 17 years old with multiple sclerosis.

V is TRBV10-3 and J is TRBJ1-2; TRBD1 aligns across 8 bases. V shed 6 bases, J shed 6 bases, and the junction held 6 bases outside the gene matches. In germline, CDR1 is ENHRY, CDR2 SYGVKD. The CDR3 is 13 amino acids. CDR3 sequence reads: CAIRGQGAHGYTF. The CDR3 nucleotides read TGTGCCATCAGGGGCCAGGGGGCGCATGGCTACACCTTC.

The chain employs TRBV6-1 and TRBJ1-1; D is uncertain. The CDR3 has 13 residues. Germline values: CDR1 MNHNS, CDR2 SASEGT. V gave up 11 bases and J gave up 0 bases, with 13 bases separating them. CDR3 nucleotide sequence: TGTGCCTCCCTCTACCGGTTGAACACTGAAGCTTTCTTT. Translation: CASLYRLNTEAFF.

The genes are TRBV12-3 or TRBV12-4 and TRBJ1-4, with TRBD1 as a possible D gene (6 bases). The V end was cut by 7 bases, the J end by 3 bases, with 12 bases between. The CDR3 contains 14 residues. Here the CDR3 reads CASTNGQSNEKLFF. CDR3 nucleotides: TGTGCCAGCACCAACGGACAGTCTAATGAAAAACTGTTTTTT.

The gene calls are TRBV4-2 and TRBJ2-7; TRBD2 might be the D (5 bases). V lost 0 bases, J lost 2 bases, and 14 bases lay in between. Germline V lookup: CDR1 LGHNA, CDR2 YNFKEQ. This CDR3 spans 16 amino acids. The CDR3: CASSQDDFDGTYEQYF. The CDR3 bases are TGTGCCAGCAGCCAAGATGATTTTGACGGGACCTACGAGCAGTACTTC.

The V gene is TRBV20-1, the J gene TRBJ2-1; 9 bases are a match to TRBD2. The CDR3 has 15 amino acids. CDR1 and CDR2 from the germline V gene are DFQATT and SNEGSKA (reference sequence). V lost 3 bases to trimming and J lost 8 bases; unmatched junction nucleotides: 11. The CDR3 nucleotides read TGCAGTGCTAGGAATCGGAAGCGGGGGGCGGATGAGCAGTTCTTC. The encoded protein is CSARNRKRGADEQFF.

To note about this clonotype: At one of its ends the junction is not consistent with the germline gene, which may arise from a read error. The chain uses TRBV28 and TRBJ2-7; 12 bases fit TRBD1. There are 15 residues in the CDR3. Germline-derived CDR1 and CDR2 are MDHEN and SYDVKM. This chain's CDR3 is CASSLSGQGASEQYF. The CDR3 bases are TGTGCCAGTAGTTTATCGGGACAGGGGGCGTCCGAGCAGTACTTC.

The chain links TRBV7-2 to TRBJ2-3, with unresolved D. The CDR3 runs to 13 residues. In germline, CDR1 is SGHTA, CDR2 FQGNSA. V lost 5 bases to trimming and J lost 1 base, with 7 bases between them. The CDR3 region has the DNA TGTGCCAGCAGCGCTCGCCGCACAGATACGCAGTATTTT. Its translation is CASSARRTDTQYF.

The chain uses TRBV12-3 or TRBV12-4 and TRBJ1-5; TRBD1 is a possible D gene (6 bases). Trimming shortened V by 6 bases and J by 6 bases, and 9 bases separated the two germline ends. CDR3 length: 12 residues. The CDR3 protein is CASRTGRQPQHF. The CDR3 DNA reads TGTGCCAGCAGGACAGGCCGTCAGCCCCAGCATTTT.